The present T cell receptor beta chain was sequenced within a study of breast tumors, draining lymph nodes, adjacent tissues. TCRdb used MiXCR to reprocess the multiplex PCR reads, holding one entry per CDR3 protein. The sample lists 20,000 to 30,000 distinct CDR3 sequences, almost 70% occurring once. This CDR3 has 13 amino acids. The germline gives CDR1 SQVTM, CDR2 ANQGSEA. V was trimmed by 0 bases and J by 5 bases, leaving 8 bases between them. Points from the study as a whole: Compared with lymph nodes, tumors were less diverse; compared with nontumor tissue, more. That most tumor T cells come from lymph nodes remained unproven. Most tumor T cells seemingly derive from lymph node, then expand in tumor.

The sample holds a few counts of this clonotype. What it recognizes is unknown. This TCR was recovered from a female donor with breast cancer. Some clones in this sample may be carry-over from other donors' samples. The sequencing sample was made of tumor-adjacent breast tissue. V usage is TRBV29-1 and J usage is TRBJ2-1, with unresolved D. The CDR3 loop is CSVEDRRNNEQFF. The CDR3 DNA reads as TGCAGCGTTGAAGATCGGAGAAACAATGAGCAGTTCTTC.